This entry is about one TCR beta chain. The antigen is not known. Trimming cost V 6 bases and J 5 bases, with 14 bases left between them. The CDR3 runs 13 residues. The germline V gene has CDR1 DFQATT and CDR2 SNEGSKA (reference sequence). TCRdb independently ran MiXCR on the 5' RACE reads; one entry per CDR3 protein. The data contain 450,000 or so distinct CDR3 sequences, 13% to 15% of them singletons. The sample originates from a study of identical twins. Study results and caveats: The authors drew conclusions from cross-sectional statistical analysis rather than following the same donors.

Separately, the same data were catalogued under a study of yellow fever vaccine responses in identical twins. From that report: Reportedly, the T cell response mounted by twins to vaccine seemed partly convergent, partly personalized.

The chain carries TRBV20-1 and TRBJ2-1; D uncertain. Sample: CD4+ T cells sorted from blood. The source of this sequence is a woman younger than 30 in good health. CDR3 protein: CSALLRQNNEQFF. Written as DNA, the CDR3 is TGCAGTGCCCTTTTAAGGCAAAACAATGAGCAGTTCTTC.